This TCR beta chain was recorded in a study of blood T cell repertoires in COVID-19 (dated by TCRdb to about 2020). Regarding the study in general: Samples from collaborators originated in the United States, Italy and Spain and spanned both the acute and convalescent phases of COVID-19. The prospective study material was composed of cDNA or gDNA derived from T cells, B-cell-depleted T cells, or PBMCs. Subjects who had been exposed to COVID-19, were actively infected with it, or had recovered from it provided the deeply sampled blood TCRbeta repertoires that made up the dataset. The repertoires were made available in a free public database intended to serve as a resource for research on the immune response to SARS-CoV-2. The samples were drawn from the first 160 participants of the ongoing ImmuneRACE study and from under 1,500 subjects provided by 6 global collaborators. Nearly every sample came with metadata listing a de-identified subject ID, COVID-19 status, age in years and sex. Where available, HLA class I and class II types were obtained from metadata supplied by the sample provider rather than from assay-based typing.

Spanning cysteine to phenylalanine, the CDR3 consists of 15 amino acids. This entry keeps only the CDR3 DNA: 45 bases, framed from base 1. Taken from the germline V gene, the CDR1 and CDR2 loops are SGHRS and YFSETQ. The junction shows trimming of 0 bases on V and 3 bases on J, plus 12 bases between the germline ends. Concerning this clone: Its binding antigen is unknown. No much larger clonotype is one base removed from it; base qualities were not supplied.

The collaborating institutions used their own protocols to collect whole blood in K2EDTA tubes. Collaborator samples were shipped for TCRbeta analysis as frozen whole blood, isolated PBMCs, or DNA extracted from either sample type. TCRbeta CDR3 regions were amplified from genomic DNA by means of the immunoSEQ Assay, a bias-controlled multiplex PCR. From the authors' description of their analysis: The number of nucleated cells in each sample was estimated by amplification of reference gene primers within the assay. To quantify the absolute abundance of each unique TCRbeta CDR3 rearrangement, sequence reads were collapsed and filtered. Productive Simpson clonality was computed per sample as the square root of Simpson's diversity index over productive rearrangements. In TCRdb, the immuneACCESS table is reduced to in-frame sequences with V and J assigned. These tables do not hold every clone; where another copy was compared, an unresolved V gene accounts for under half, and the others remain unexplained. V and J calls and clone size come straight from that table; D and trimming were deduced from the DNA. The sample includes 150,000 to 200,000 clones, with about 80% observed a single time. The ten largest clones capture 7% to 9% of the sample.

Overall study outcomes, separate from this receptor: Clinical and demographic metadata were provided uncurated, with the amount varying by source and participant.

The sample was peripheral blood. Recombination joined TRBV5-1 with TRBJ1-1; the D segment cannot be called with confidence. The TCR originated in a man aged 55 to 70 with acute or convalescent COVID-19. The nucleotide sequence is given as TGCGCCAGCAGCTTGGAGTCCACTACGTACACTGAAGCTTTCTTT. It is translated as CASSLESTTYTEAFF. The full variable domain, completed from the reference TRBV5-1 and TRBJ1-1 proteins outside the CDR3, reads KAGVTQTPRYLIKTRGQQVTLSCSPISGHRSVSWYQQTPGQGLQFLFEYFSETQRNKGNFPGRFSGRQFSNSRSEMNVSTLELGDSALYLCASSLESTTYTEAFFGQGTRLTVV.